This TCR beta chain was documented in a study of Ad26.COV2.S vaccination and SARS-CoV-2 variants. Across the study: By the intramuscular route, Ad26.COV2.S was given once, or twice 56 days apart. General study results and limits: Recipients given vaccine exceeded placebo recipients in spike-specific TCR breadth.

Treatment denoted: around 19 received Ad26.COV2.S at low or high dose, single or two shots; about five received placebo; per-sample allocation not given. After the first vaccine or placebo injection, samples were drawn on day 63. As its vector, the vaccine had Ad26, which expressed Wuhan-strain SARS-CoV-2 spike. With respect to this clone: Antigen unknown.

TCRdb's table, derived via immunoSEQ multiplex PCR, lists solely in-frame clones and lacks some. The repertoire consists of around 320,000 clones, with around 86% occurring once and the leading ten covering more than 3%. Material: peripheral blood, obtained in a trial of Ad26.COV2.S vaccine versus placebo. The origin of this receptor is a person between 18 and 60 years old who received the Ad26.COV2.S COVID-19 vaccine or a placebo.

The CDR3 nucleotides are TGTGCCAGCAGCTTAACAGCTTTGGCAGATACGCAGTATTTT. Its translation is CASSLTALADTQYF. The chain uses TRBV7-3 and TRBJ2-3; D is unresolved. This CDR3 is 14 amino acids long. In germline, CDR1 is SGHTA, CDR2 FQGTGA. V shed 0 bases and J shed 4 bases, with 8 bases lying between them.